The 15 T cell receptor beta chains given below trace back to one sample, sequenced in a study of cytomegalovirus exposure and HLA in healthy donors (TCRdb year 2017). Libraries were made using the immunoSEQ multiplex PCR assay. In its TCRdb copy, this immuneACCESS table keeps in-frame sequences only and misses some clones. Where compared with another copy, unresolved V genes explain less than half of these, and the others have no known cause. This sample has roughly 68,000 clones in its table, and 85% to 90% of those were observed once. The ten largest clones add up to around 1.5% of the sample. The sample was PBMCs. These TCRs come from a woman aged 18-35 years in good health and CMV-seronegative.

The J gene is TRBJ2-7, the V gene TRBV7-9; D might be TRBD1 (8 bases). The germline V gene encodes CDR1 SEHNR and CDR2 FQNEAQ (reference sequence). V lost 5 bases, J lost 6 bases, and 17 bases lay in between. The CDR3 has 14 residues. CDR3 in DNA: TGTGCCAGCAGCCCACAGGGGGGGAAGGTCGAGCAGTACTTC. Residues: CASSPQGGKVEQYF. The variable domain in full, with the rest retrieved from reference TRBV7-9 and TRBJ2-7, is DTGVSQNPRHKITKRGQNVTFRCDPISEHNRLYWYRQTLGQGPEFLTYFQNEAQLEKSRLLSDRFSAERPKGSFSTLEIQRTEQGDSAMYLCASSPQGGKVEQYFGPGTRLTVT.

J is TRBJ1-4 and V is TRBV28; 9 bases are shared with TRBD1. The CDR3 has 14 amino acids. V gave up 10 bases and J gave up 7 bases; unmatched junction bases: 10. Germline assignment: CDR1 MDHEN and CDR2 SYDVKM. In nucleotides, the CDR3 is TGTGCCACCAGGGGGGACAGGGCTGGTGAAAAACTGTTTTTT. It specifies CATRGDRAGEKLFF.

The chain is built from TRBV30 and TRBJ2-7; 9 positions agree with TRBD1. Germline assignment: CDR1 GTSNPN and CDR2 SVGIG (reference sequence). This CDR3 has 12 amino acids. J gave up 3 bases and V 7 bases, and 4 bases lay outside the gene matches. The DNA for the CDR3 is TGTGCCTTCGGGACAGGGATCTACGAGCAGTACTTC. It yields the protein CAFGTGIYEQYF.

The chain has TRBV27 and TRBJ2-7; D perhaps matches TRBD2 (7 bases). The ends were cut back, 3 bases at V and 4 bases at J, with 19 bases in the middle. CDR1 MNHEY and CDR2 SMNVEV come from the germline V gene (reference sequence). There are 16 residues in the CDR3. This CDR3 reads CASSLSRGASVYEQYF. CDR3 bases: TGTGCCAGCAGTTTGTCTCGGGGGGCCTCAGTTTACGAGCAGTACTTC.

The rearrangement uses TRBV5-6 and TRBJ2-1; 9 bases are a match to TRBD1. The germline gives CDR1 SGHDT, CDR2 YYEEEE. The CDR3 loop spans 14 amino acids. V trimming: 4 bases; J trimming: 6 bases; junction bases outside the gene matches: 5. DNA for the CDR3: TGTGCCAGCAGCGTACAGGGGGCTTTCAATGAGCAGTTCTTC. Amino acids: CASSVQGAFNEQFF.

The chain uses TRBV19 and TRBJ2-2; 11 bases fit TRBD1. J lost 4 bases, V lost 4 bases, and 5 bases had no gene match. Germline lookup yields CDR1 LNHDA and CDR2 SQIVND (reference sequence). The CDR3 runs 16 residues. As DNA, the CDR3 is TGTGCCAGTAGTACGACCGGGACAGGGGGCACCGGGGAGCTGTTTTTT. Its protein product is CASSTTGTGGTGELFF.

The DNA for the CDR3 is TGCGCCAGCAGCTTGGTGGCGACCTCAGGGTACGAGCAGTACTTC. The encoded protein is CASSLVATSGYEQYF. This rearrangement joins TRBV5-1 to TRBJ2-7; D possibly corresponds to TRBD1 (5 bases). Germline CDR1 and CDR2: SGHRS and YFSETQ. The V end was cut by 0 bases, the J end by 4 bases, with 14 bases between. The CDR3 spans 15 residues.

V gene TRBV9 combines with J gene TRBJ2-2, with 7 bases lining up with TRBD1. J gave up 1 base and V 4 bases, and 7 bases lay outside the gene matches. The CDR3 length is 16 residues. Germline values: CDR1 SGDLS, CDR2 YYNGEE. DNA of the CDR3: TGTGCCAGCAGCCCCCGACAGGGAATGAACACCGGGGAGCTGTTTTTT. Protein product: CASSPRQGMNTGELFF. Full variable domain (remainder filled in from reference TRBV9 and TRBJ2-2): DSGVTQTPKHLITATGQRVTLRCSPRSGDLSVYWYQQSLDQGLQFLIQYYNGEERAKGNILERFSAQQFPDLHSELNLSSLELGDSALYFCASSPRQGMNTGELFFGEGSRLTVL.

V usage is TRBV7-8 and J usage is TRBJ2-7; TRBD2 matches 9 bases. The CDR3 has 17 amino acids. Germline CDR1 and CDR2: SGHVS and FQNEAQ. The V and J ends lost 4 bases and 1 base, in that order; junction bases with no gene match: 11. The CDR3 loop is CASSSRFSGSGSYEQYF. CDR3 nucleotide sequence: TGTGCCAGCAGCTCACGCTTTAGCGGGAGTGGGTCCTACGAGCAGTACTTC.

This clone was seen just once. V gene TRBV7-9 combines with J gene TRBJ2-5; 11 bases are shared with TRBD1. Losses at the gene ends were 7 bases for V and 4 bases for J; bases not matched to a gene: 8. Germline V gene data show CDR1 as SEHNR and CDR2 as FQNEAQ (reference sequence). The CDR3 spans 15 residues. Written as DNA, the CDR3 is TGTGCCAGCACCCTCCGGACAGGGGGCGCAGAGACCCAGTACTTC. Protein: CASTLRTGGAETQYF. Based on the CDR3 plus reference TRBV7-9 and TRBJ2-5, the full variable domain is DTGVSQNPRHKITKRGQNVTFRCDPISEHNRLYWYRQTLGQGPEFLTYFQNEAQLEKSRLLSDRFSAERPKGSFSTLEIQRTEQGDSAMYLCASTLRTGGAETQYFGPGTRLLVL.

The chain links TRBV9 to TRBJ2-3; D possibly corresponds to TRBD2 (6 bases). The CDR3 loop spans 14 amino acids. Germline loops: CDR1 SGDLS, CDR2 YYNGEE. Trimming stripped 4 bases from V and 2 bases from J, with 11 bases between. In DNA form, the CDR3 reads TGTGCCAGCAGCCGGGGCGGGGTCACAGATACGCAGTATTTT. It is translated as CASSRGGVTDTQYF.

This sequence joins TRBV7-2 and TRBJ2-1; a weak D match, TRBD1 (5 bases). The CDR3 is 17 residues long. Germline loops: CDR1 SGHTA, CDR2 FQGNSA. Trimming removed 3 bases from V and 4 bases from J, with 19 bases in between. CDR3 region: CASSFRLRTIRYNEQFF. In DNA form, the CDR3 reads TGTGCCAGCAGCTTCCGCCTCAGGACAATCCGATACAATGAGCAGTTCTTC.

The rearrangement joins TRBV27 to TRBJ2-7; D is unclear. This CDR3 contains 12 residues. Germline V CDR1 and CDR2: MNHEY, SMNVEV (reference sequence). V was clipped by 6 bases and J by 6 bases, with 12 bases between them. The CDR3 sequence: CASRTSSIEQYF. The CDR3 DNA follows: TGTGCCAGCAGGACCTCTAGTATCGAGCAGTACTTC.

This rearrangement joins TRBV25-1 to TRBJ2-1; TRBD2 matches 7 bases. This CDR3 contains 15 residues. With V trimmed by 3 bases and J by 0 bases, 2 bases remained unmatched. Per the germline V gene, CDR1 is MGHDK and CDR2 is SYGVNS. CDR3 DNA sequence: TGTGCCAGCAGTGATCTAGCGGTCTCCTACAATGAGCAGTTCTTC. Protein product: CASSDLAVSYNEQFF.

V gene TRBV23-1 combines with J gene TRBJ1-2, with a possible D match to TRBD1 (5 bases). TRBV23-1 is an ORF, with its function uncertain. This CDR3 has 15 residues. Trimming stripped 3 bases from V and 0 bases from J, with 11 bases between. CDR3 sequence (DNA): TGCGCCAGCAGTCATACGACAGACACTAACTATGGCTACACCTTC. Translation gives CASSHTTDTNYGYTF.